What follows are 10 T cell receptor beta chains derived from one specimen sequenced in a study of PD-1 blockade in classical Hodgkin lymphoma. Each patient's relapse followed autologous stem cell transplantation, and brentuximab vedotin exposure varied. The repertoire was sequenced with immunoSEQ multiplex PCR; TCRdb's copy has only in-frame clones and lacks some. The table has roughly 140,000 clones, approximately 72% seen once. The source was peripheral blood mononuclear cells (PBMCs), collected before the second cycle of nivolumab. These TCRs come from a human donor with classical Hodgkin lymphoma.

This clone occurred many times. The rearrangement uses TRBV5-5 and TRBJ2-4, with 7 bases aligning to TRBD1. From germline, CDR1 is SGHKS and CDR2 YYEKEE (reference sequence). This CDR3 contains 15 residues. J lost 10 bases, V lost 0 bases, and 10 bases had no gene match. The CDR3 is CASSLGSYRGRIQYF. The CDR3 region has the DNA TGTGCCAGCAGCTTGGGATCGTACAGGGGCCGGATTCAGTACTTC.

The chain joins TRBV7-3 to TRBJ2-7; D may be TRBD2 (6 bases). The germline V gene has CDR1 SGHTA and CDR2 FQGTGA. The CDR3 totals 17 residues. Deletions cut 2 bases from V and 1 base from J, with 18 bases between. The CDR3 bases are TGTGCCAGCAGCTTAGTTGTAGGGACTCACGTTTCCTACGAGCAGTACTTC. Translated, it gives CASSLVVGTHVSYEQYF.

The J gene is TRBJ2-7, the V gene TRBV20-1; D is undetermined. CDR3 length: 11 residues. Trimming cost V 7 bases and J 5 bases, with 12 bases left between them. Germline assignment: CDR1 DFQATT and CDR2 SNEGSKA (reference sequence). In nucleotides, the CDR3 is TGCAGTGTTGTGGGAAGCAACGAGCAGTACTTC. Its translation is CSVVGSNEQYF.

CDR3 residues: CASSWDTAETQYF. The CDR3 nucleotides are TGCGCCAGCAGCTGGGACACCGCAGAGACCCAGTACTTC. The chain employs TRBV5-1 and TRBJ2-5; perhaps TRBD1 as D (6 bases). Germline V lookup: CDR1 SGHRS, CDR2 YFSETQ. Between the trimmed V and J ends, which lost 3 bases and 4 bases, there was a span of 10 bases. The length of the CDR3 is 13 residues.

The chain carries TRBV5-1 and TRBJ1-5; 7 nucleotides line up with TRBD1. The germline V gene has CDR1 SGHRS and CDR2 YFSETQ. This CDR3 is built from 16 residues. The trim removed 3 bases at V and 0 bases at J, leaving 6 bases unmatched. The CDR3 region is CASSSGDSYSNQPQHF. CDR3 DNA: TGCGCCAGCAGCTCCGGGGACAGTTATAGCAATCAGCCCCAGCATTTT.

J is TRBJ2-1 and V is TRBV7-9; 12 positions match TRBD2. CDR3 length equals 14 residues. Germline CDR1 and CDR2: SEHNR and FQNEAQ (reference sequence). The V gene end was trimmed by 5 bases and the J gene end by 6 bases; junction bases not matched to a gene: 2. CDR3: CASSTGLAGNEQFF. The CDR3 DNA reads TGTGCCAGCAGCACGGGACTAGCGGGCAATGAGCAGTTCTTC.

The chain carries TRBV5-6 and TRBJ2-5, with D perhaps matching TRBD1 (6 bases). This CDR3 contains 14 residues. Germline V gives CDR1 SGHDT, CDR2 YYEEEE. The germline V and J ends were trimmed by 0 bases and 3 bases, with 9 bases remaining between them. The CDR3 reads CASSLGTEKETQYF. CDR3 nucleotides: TGTGCCAGCAGCTTGGGGACAGAAAAAGAGACCCAGTACTTC.

The CDR3: CASPSPQYF. CDR3 bases: TGTGCCAGCCCCTCCCCGCAGTATTTT. This chain links TRBV10-3 with TRBJ2-3; D remains unclear. There are 9 residues in the CDR3. Germline V lookup: CDR1 ENHRY, CDR2 SYGVKD. Trimming removed 10 bases at V and 10 bases at J, with 9 bases between.

CDR3 nucleotide sequence: TGTGCCAGCGGGCTAGCGGGTAAGCAGTACTTC. Its protein is CASGLAGKQYF. This sequence joins TRBV6-5 and TRBJ2-7; 8 bases are shared with TRBD2. CDR3 length: 11 residues. V gave up 8 bases and J gave up 8 bases; unmatched junction bases: 5. Germline CDR1 MNHEY, CDR2 SVGAGI.

CDR3 protein: CASSLGAESYGYTF. The CDR3 DNA is TGTGCCAGCAGCTTGGGCGCGGAAAGCTATGGCTACACCTTC. The chain employs TRBV5-4 and TRBJ1-2; no reliable D call. The V end was cut by 0 bases, the J end by 4 bases, with 10 bases between. Germline lookup yields CDR1 SGHNT and CDR2 YYREEE (reference sequence). The CDR3 covers 14 residues.